This TCR beta chain stems from a study of metastatic and nonmetastatic thyroid tumors (dated by TCRdb to 2020 to 2022). With regard to the full study: For patients with malignant and with benign thyroid disease, the researchers compared repertoires between peripheral blood samples and tumor or nodule tissue samples.

No patient had received any treatment before thyroid surgery. Patient clinical samples collected from about 2011 to 2018 were retrospectively analysed using T-cell receptor beta sequencing. The library was produced with PCR. For sequencing, an Illumina HiSeq 4000 was employed. High-throughput sequencing was used to profile the TCR beta-chain CDR3 region of each patient. As for the authors' bioinformatics: A classifier to discriminate distant-metastatic papillary thyroid cancer patients was built from CDR3 differences across clinicopathological groups. Repertoire diversity was assessed with the Shannon index, and tumor-blood repertoire similarity with the Morisita-Horn index. The public reads were reanalyzed by TCRdb: fastp trimming at Q25, MiXCR alignment, in-frame beta chains only. The V and J calls, along with clone size, are taken from TCRdb and not from the paper's own processing. This sample lists roughly 75,000 clones; around an eighth were detected once. In total, the top ten clones hold 7% to 9% of the sample.

As encoded in the germline V gene, CDR1 is MNHNS while CDR2 is SASEGT. The CDR3 numbers 10 residues from cysteine through phenylalanine. CDR3 DNA is the only sequence kept; it has 30 bases, read in frame from the first base. V loses 3 bases, J loses 11 bases, and the germline ends lie 7 bases apart. Details on this clone: Its antigen is unknown. A read error may be the cause here, since a much bigger clone is one base away.

The paper's findings and limits, for the study overall: In both blood and tumor samples, malignant tumors were reported to have significantly higher TCR beta diversity than benign nodules.

This receptor was identified in a female donor with papillary thyroid cancer or a benign thyroid nodule (not recorded which). Some clones in this sample may be carry-over from other donors' samples. The sample was tumor tissue. The sequence joins TRBV6-1 to TRBJ1-1; there is no confident call for the D gene. The CDR3 has the sequence CASSDRMAFF. The nucleotide sequence is given as TGTGCCAGCAGTGACCGGATGGCTTTCTTT.